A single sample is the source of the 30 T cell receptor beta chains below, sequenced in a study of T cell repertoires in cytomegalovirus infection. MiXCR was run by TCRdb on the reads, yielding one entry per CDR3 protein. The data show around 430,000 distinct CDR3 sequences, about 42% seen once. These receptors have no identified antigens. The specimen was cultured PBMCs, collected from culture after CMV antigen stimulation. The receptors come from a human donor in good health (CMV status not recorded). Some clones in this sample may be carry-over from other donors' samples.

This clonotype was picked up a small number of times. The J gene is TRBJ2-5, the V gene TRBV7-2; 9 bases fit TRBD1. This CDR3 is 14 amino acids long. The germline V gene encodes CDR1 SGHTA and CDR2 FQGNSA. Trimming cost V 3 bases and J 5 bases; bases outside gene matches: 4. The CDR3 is CASSFRQGGETQYF. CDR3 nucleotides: TGTGCCAGCAGCTTTAGACAGGGGGGGGAGACCCAGTACTTC.

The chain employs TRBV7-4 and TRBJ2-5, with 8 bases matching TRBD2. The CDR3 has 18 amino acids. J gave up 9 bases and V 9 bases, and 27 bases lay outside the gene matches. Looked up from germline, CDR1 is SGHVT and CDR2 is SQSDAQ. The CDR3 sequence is CASMGLPGLVGRAEPQYF. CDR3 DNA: TGTGCCAGTATGGGACTCCCGGGACTAGTCGGACGGGCTGAGCCCCAGTACTTC.

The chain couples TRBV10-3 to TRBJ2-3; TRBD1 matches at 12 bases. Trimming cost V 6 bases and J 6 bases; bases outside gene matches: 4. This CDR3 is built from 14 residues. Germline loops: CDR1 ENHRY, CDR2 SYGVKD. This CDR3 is CAIRGQGASDTQYF. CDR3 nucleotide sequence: TGTGCCATCAGGGGACAGGGGGCGTCGGATACGCAGTATTTT.

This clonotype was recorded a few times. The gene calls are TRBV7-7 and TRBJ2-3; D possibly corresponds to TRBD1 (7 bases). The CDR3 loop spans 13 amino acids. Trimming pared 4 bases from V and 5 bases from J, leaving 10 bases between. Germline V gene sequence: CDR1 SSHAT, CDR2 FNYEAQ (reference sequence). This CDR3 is CASSWRDRDTQYF. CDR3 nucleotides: TGTGCCAGCAGCTGGAGGGACAGAGATACGCAGTATTTT.

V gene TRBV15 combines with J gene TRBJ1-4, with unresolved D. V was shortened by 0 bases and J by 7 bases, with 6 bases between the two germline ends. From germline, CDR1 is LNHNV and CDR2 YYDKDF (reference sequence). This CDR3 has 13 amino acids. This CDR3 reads CATSRDLSEKLFF. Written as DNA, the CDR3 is TGTGCCACCAGCAGAGATCTGAGTGAAAAACTGTTTTTT.

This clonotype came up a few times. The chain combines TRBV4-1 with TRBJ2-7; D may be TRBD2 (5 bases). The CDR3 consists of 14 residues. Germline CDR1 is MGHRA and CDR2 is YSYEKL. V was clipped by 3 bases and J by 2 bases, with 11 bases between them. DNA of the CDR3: TGCGCCAGCAGCCAGTTCGACGGGACCTACGAGCAGTACTTC. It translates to CASSQFDGTYEQYF.

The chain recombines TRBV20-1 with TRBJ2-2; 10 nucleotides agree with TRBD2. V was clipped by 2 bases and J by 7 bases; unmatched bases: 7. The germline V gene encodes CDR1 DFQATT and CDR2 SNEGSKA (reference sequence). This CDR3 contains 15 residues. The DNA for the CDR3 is TGCAGTGCTAGAAGGCTAGCGGGAGTTGGCGGGGAGCTGTTTTTT. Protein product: CSARRLAGVGGELFF.

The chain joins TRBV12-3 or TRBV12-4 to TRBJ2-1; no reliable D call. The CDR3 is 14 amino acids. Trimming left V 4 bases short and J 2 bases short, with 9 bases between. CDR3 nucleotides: TGTGCCAGCAGTTCGGGTTCAGCCTACAATGAGCAGTTCTTC. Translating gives CASSSGSAYNEQFF.

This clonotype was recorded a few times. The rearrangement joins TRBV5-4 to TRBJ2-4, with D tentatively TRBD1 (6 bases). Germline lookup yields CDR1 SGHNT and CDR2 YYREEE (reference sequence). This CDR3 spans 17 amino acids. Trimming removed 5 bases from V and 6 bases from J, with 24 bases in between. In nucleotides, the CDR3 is TGTGCCAGCAGTCCGCTCACCCGACGGGACACCCTAAACATTCAGTACTTC. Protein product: CASSPLTRRDTLNIQYF.

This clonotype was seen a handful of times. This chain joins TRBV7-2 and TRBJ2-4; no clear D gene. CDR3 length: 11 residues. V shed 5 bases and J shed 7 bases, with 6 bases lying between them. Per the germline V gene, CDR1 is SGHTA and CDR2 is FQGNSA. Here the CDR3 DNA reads TGTGCCAGCAGCCCCGGGAACATTCAGTACTTC. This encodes CASSPGNIQYF. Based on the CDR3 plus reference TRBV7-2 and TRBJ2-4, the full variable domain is GAGVSQSPSNKVTEKGKDVELRCDPISGHTALYWYRQSLGQGLEFLIYFQGNSAPDKSGLPSDRFSAERTGGSVSTLTIQRTQQEDSAVYLCASSPGNIQYFGAGTRLSVL.

The CDR3 loop is CASSPPGLAGGWGFF. CDR3 sequence (DNA): TGTGCCAGCAGTCCCCCGGGACTAGCGGGAGGGTGGGGGTTCTTC. J is TRBJ2-1 and V is TRBV27; TRBD2 agrees at 16 bases. The CDR3 sequence is 15 residues long. The V and J ends lost 5 bases and 15 bases, in that order; junction bases with no gene match: 10. CDR1 and CDR2 (germline): MNHEY, SMNVEV (reference sequence).

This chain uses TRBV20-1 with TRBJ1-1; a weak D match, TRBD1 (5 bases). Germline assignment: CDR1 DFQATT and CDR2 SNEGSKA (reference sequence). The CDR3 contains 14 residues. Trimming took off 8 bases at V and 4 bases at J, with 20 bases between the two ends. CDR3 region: CSSLRGQSGTEAFF. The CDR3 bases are TGCAGTTCCCTCCGGGGCCAAAGCGGCACTGAAGCTTTCTTT.

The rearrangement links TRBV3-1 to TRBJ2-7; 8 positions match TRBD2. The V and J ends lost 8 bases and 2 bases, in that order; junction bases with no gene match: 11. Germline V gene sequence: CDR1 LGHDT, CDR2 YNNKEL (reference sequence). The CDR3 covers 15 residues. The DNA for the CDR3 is TGTGCCAGCTCCCGGGGGGGGGCAGTCGCCTACGAGCAGTACTTC. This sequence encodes CASSRGGAVAYEQYF.

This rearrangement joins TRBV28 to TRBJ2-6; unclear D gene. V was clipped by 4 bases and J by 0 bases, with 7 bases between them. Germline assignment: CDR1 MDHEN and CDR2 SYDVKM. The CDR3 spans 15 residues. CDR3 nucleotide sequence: TGTGCCAGCAGTTCGCCCGTCTCTGGGGCCAACGTCCTGACTTTC. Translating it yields CASSSPVSGANVLTF.

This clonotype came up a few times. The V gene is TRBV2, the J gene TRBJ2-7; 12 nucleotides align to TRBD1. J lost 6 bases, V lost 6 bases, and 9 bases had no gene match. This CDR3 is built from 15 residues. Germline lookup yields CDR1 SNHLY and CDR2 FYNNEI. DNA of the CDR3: TGTGCCAGCAGCGGGGCGGGACAGGGGGCTTTCGAGCAGTACTTC. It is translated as CASSGAGQGAFEQYF.

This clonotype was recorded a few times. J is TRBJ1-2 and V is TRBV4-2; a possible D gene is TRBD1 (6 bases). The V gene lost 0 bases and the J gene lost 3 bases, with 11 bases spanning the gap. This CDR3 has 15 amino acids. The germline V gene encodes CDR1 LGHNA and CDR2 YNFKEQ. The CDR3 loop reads CASSQDGGPYYGYTF. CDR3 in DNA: TGTGCCAGCAGCCAAGATGGGGGGCCTTACTATGGCTACACCTTC.

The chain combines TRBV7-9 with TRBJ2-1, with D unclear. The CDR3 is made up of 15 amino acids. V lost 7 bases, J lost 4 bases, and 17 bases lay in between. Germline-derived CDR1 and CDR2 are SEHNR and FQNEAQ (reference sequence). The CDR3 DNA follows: TGTGCCAGCACCCCGGCTCAGGATACGTACAATGAGCAGTTCTTC. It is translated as CASTPAQDTYNEQFF.

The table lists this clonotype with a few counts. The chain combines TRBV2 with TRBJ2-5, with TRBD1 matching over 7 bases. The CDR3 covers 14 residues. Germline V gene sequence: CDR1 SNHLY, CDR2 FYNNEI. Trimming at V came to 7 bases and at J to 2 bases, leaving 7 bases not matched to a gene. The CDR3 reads CASTLGTEQETQYF. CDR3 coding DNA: TGTGCCAGCACACTCGGGACAGAACAAGAGACCCAGTACTTC.

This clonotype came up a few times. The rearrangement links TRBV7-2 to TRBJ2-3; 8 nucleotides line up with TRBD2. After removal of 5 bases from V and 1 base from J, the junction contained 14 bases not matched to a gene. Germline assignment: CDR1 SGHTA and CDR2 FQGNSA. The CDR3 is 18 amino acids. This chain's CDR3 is CASSERWGSGKGTDTQYF. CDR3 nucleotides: TGTGCCAGCAGCGAACGCTGGGGTAGCGGGAAGGGCACAGATACGCAGTATTTT.

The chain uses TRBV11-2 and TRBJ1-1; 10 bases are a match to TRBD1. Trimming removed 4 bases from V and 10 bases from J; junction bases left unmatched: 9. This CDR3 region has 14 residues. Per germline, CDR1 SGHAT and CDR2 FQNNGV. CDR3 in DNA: TGTGCCAGCAGCTCCCCGGGACAGGGGAATGGAGCTTTCTTT. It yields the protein CASSSPGQGNGAFF.

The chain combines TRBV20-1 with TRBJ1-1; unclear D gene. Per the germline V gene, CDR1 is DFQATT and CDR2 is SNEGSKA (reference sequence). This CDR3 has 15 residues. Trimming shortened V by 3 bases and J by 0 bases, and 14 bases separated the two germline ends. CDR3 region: CSASRSGWMNTEAFF. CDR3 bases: TGCAGTGCTAGCCGCAGCGGATGGATGAACACTGAAGCTTTCTTT.

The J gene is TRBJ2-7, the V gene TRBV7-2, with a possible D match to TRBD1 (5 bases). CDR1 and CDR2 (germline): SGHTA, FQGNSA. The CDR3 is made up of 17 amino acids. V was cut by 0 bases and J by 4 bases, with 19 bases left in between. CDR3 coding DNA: TGTGCCAGCAGCTTAGCGCGAGGCTCGGCCCCAGGGTACGAGCAGTACTTC. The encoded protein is CASSLARGSAPGYEQYF. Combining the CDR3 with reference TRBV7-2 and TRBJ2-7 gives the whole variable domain GAGVSQSPSNKVTEKGKDVELRCDPISGHTALYWYRQSLGQGLEFLIYFQGNSAPDKSGLPSDRFSAERTGGSVSTLTIQRTQQEDSAVYLCASSLARGSAPGYEQYFGPGTRLTVT.

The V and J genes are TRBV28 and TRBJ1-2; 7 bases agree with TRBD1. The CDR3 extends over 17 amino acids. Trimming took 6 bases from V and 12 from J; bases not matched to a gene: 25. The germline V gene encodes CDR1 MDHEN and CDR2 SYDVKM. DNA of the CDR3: TGTGCCAGCAGGCTCCATTTGTATTTTGGACAGGACCAGAAGGACACCTTC. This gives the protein CASRLHLYFGQDQKDTF.

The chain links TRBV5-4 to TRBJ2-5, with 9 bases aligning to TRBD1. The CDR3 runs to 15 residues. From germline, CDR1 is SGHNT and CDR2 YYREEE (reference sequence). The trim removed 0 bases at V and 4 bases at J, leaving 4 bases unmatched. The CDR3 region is CASSLDRGRGETQYF. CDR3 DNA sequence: TGTGCCAGCAGCTTGGACAGGGGGCGCGGAGAGACCCAGTACTTC. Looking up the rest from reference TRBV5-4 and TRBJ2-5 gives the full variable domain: ETGVTQSPTHLIKTRGQQVTLRCSSQSGHNTVSWYQQALGQGPQFIFQYYREEENGRGNFPPRFSGLQFPNYSSELNVNALELDDSALYLCASSLDRGRGETQYFGPGTRLLVL.

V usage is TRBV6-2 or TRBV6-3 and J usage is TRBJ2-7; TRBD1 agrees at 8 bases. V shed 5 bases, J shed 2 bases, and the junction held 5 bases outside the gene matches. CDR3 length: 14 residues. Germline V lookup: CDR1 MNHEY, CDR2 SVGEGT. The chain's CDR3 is CASSPPGQAYEQYF. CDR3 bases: TGTGCCAGCAGTCCCCCGGGACAGGCCTACGAGCAGTACTTC.

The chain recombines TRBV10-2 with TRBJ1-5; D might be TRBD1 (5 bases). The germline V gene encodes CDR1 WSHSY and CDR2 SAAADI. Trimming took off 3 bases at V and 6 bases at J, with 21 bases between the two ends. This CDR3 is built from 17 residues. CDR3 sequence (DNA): TGCGCCAGCAGTGATTGGCAGGGCATTCTTGAAGGTCAGCCCCAGCATTTT. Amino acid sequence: CASSDWQGILEGQPQHF.

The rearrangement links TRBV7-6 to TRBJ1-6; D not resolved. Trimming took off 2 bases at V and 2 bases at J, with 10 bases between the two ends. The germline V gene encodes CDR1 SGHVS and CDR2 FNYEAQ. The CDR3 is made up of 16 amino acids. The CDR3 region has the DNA TGTGCCAGCAGCTTATCGGGCCCGCCCTATAATTCACCCCTCCACTTT. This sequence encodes CASSLSGPPYNSPLHF.

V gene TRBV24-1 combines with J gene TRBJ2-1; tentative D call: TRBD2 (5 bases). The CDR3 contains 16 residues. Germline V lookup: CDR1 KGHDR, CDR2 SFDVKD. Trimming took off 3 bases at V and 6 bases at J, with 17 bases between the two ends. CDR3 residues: CATSDRSMVRGNEQFF. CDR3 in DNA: TGTGCCACCAGTGATCGGTCGATGGTCCGGGGCAATGAGCAGTTCTTC.

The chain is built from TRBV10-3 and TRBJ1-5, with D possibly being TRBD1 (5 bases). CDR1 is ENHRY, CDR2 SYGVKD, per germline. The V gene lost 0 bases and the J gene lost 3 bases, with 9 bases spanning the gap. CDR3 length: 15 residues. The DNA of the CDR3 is TGTGCCATCAGTGAGTCGGGGCAGCTCAATCAGCCCCAGCATTTT. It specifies CAISESGQLNQPQHF.

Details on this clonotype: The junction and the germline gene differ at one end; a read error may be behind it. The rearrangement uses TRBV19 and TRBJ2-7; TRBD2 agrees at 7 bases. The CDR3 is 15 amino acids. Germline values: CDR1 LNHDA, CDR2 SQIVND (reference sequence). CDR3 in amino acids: CASSPRLAVRDEQNF. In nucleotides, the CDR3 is TGTGCCAGTAGCCCACGACTAGCCGTGAGGGACGAGCAGAACTTC. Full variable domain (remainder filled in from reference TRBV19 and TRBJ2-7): DGGITQSPKYLFRKEGQNVTLSCEQNLNHDAMYWYRQDPGQGLRLIYYSQIVNDFQKGDIAEGYSVSREKKESFPLTVTSAQKNPTAFYLCASSPRLAVRDEQNFGPGTRLTVT.